Listed below are T cell receptor beta chains from one sample, sequenced in a study of blood T cell repertoires in COVID-19. Sequenced by immunoSEQ multiplex PCR; TCRdb stores in-frame clones only, minus some. The table includes 76,000 or so clones, 87% detected once. Sequenced sample: peripheral blood. Every receptor here comes from a man aged 30 to 45 with acute or convalescent COVID-19. Each CDR3 is given with its conserved first and last residue. A D gene is named only where the DNA matches it firmly. Where a row states a size, it is once, few, many or the class of an expanded clone; other rows omit it.

>.|.|TRBJ2-2|TRBV4-1
CASTPIEGGELFF
TGCGCCAGCACCCCGATAGAGGGCGGGGAGCTGTTTTTT
>.|.|TRBJ2-3|TRBV18
CASSSTIAPTDTQYF
TGTGCCAGCTCATCCACGATAGCACCCACAGATACGCAGTATTTT
>.|.|TRBJ2-2|TRBV29-1
CSVHSQDTGELFF
TGCAGCGTTCACAGTCAGGACACCGGGGAGCTGTTTTTT
>TRBD2|.|TRBJ2-3|TRBV7-6
CASSLTLAGGADTQYF
TGTGCCAGCAGCTTAACCCTAGCGGGTGGTGCAGATACGCAGTATTTT
>.|few|TRBJ1-1|TRBV29-1
CSSRWSNTEAFF
TGCAGCTCCCGGTGGTCGAACACTGAAGCTTTCTTT
>.|.|TRBJ1-5|TRBV2
CASKAKGDNQPQHF
TGTGCCAGCAAGGCTAAGGGGGATAATCAGCCCCAGCATTTT
>.|.|TRBJ2-1|TRBV7-8
CASSLVAALTYNEQFF
TGTGCCAGCAGCTTAGTGGCGGCCCTGACCTACAATGAGCAGTTCTTC
>.|.|TRBJ2-3|TRBV28
CASTTGDTDTQYF
TGTGCCAGCACCACGGGAGACACAGATACGCAGTATTTT
>TRBD2|.|TRBJ2-2|TRBV7-9
CASSSGTSEMNTGELFF
TGTGCCAGCAGCTCGGGGACTAGCGAGATGAACACCGGGGAGCTGTTTTTT
>.|.|TRBJ1-3|TRBV18
CASSPREGHSGNTIYF
TGTGCCAGCTCCCCGAGGGAGGGACACTCTGGAAACACCATATATTTT
>TRBD1|.|TRBJ1-1|TRBV19
CASRTDRLNTEAFF
TGTGCCAGTAGGACGGACAGGTTGAACACTGAAGCTTTCTTT
>.|.|TRBJ1-3|TRBV6-4
CASTAGGGGNTIYF
TGTGCCAGCACCGCGGGGGGAGGTGGAAACACCATATATTTT
>TRBD2|once|TRBJ2-7|TRBV12-3/TRBV12-4
CASRPAGTLEQYF
TGTGCCAGTAGGCCAGCGGGAACCCTCGAGCAGTACTTC
>.|.|TRBJ2-1|TRBV29-1
CSVKPRSSYNEQFF
TGCAGCGTTAAACCTCGGAGTTCCTACAATGAGCAGTTCTTC
>.|.|TRBJ1-1|TRBV5-1
CASSLQGAEAFF
TGCGCCAGCAGCTTACAGGGCGCTGAAGCTTTCTTT
>.|.|TRBJ1-2|TRBV27
CASSYRGGYGYTF
TGTGCCAGCAGTTACCGGGGGGGCTATGGCTACACCTTC
>TRBD2|few|TRBJ2-7|TRBV11-2
CASSLGLGGLSSYEQYF
TGTGCCAGCAGCTTGGGTTTGGGAGGGCTAAGCTCCTACGAGCAGTACTTC
>.|.|TRBJ2-2|TRBV15
CATSRDETSTGELFF
TGTGCCACCAGCAGAGATGAAACATCCACCGGGGAGCTGTTTTTT
>.|.|TRBJ1-5|TRBV19
CASSRELQPQHF
TGTGCCAGTAGCCGGGAGCTTCAGCCCCAGCATTTT
>.|.|TRBJ1-1|TRBV13
CASSLRAKWGHRPEAFF
TGTGCCAGCAGCTTACGCGCGAAGTGGGGACATCGTCCTGAAGCTTTCTTT
>.|.|TRBJ2-1|TRBV4-2
CASSQDGKGEQFF
TGTGCCAGCAGCCAAGATGGAAAGGGGGAGCAGTTCTTC
>.|.|TRBJ2-2|TRBV6-5
CASSYGGYTGELFF
TGTGCCAGCAGTTACGGCGGCTACACCGGGGAGCTGTTTTTT
>.|.|TRBJ1-2|TRBV7-8
CASTISGAFGYTF
TGTGCCAGCACCATCAGCGGGGCATTTGGCTACACCTTC
>.|.|TRBJ2-2|TRBV12-1
CASRIAGSWTGELFF
TGTGCCAGCAGGATCGCAGGGTCGTGGACCGGGGAGCTGTTTTTT
>TRBD1|.|TRBJ1-6|TRBV7-3
CASSQGVVNSPLHF
TGTGCCAGCAGCCAGGGGGTTGTTAATTCACCCCTCCACTTT
>TRBD1|.|TRBJ1-5|TRBV30
CAWSVQGAQPQHF
TGTGCCTGGAGTGTACAGGGGGCTCAGCCCCAGCATTTT
>TRBD1|.|TRBJ2-1|TRBV6-2/TRBV6-3
CASSTDRVEQFF
TGTGCCAGCAGCACGGACAGGGTTGAGCAGTTCTTC
>.|once|TRBJ2-3|TRBV28
CASISGHTDTQYF
TGTGCCAGCATCTCTGGCCACACAGATACGCAGTATTTT
>.|.|TRBJ2-6|TRBV27
CASSFLSGANVLTF
TGTGCCAGCAGTTTCCTTTCTGGGGCCAACGTCCTGACTTTC
>.|.|TRBJ1-4|TRBV2
CASSDGHRATNEKLFF
TGTGCCAGCAGTGATGGACACCGAGCAACTAATGAAAAACTGTTTTTT
>.|.|TRBJ2-7|TRBV9
CASSVQGWDEQYF
TGTGCCAGCAGCGTACAGGGGTGGGACGAGCAGTACTTC
>.|.|TRBJ1-1|TRBV6-5
CASSPTEAFF
TGTGCCAGCAGCCCAACTGAAGCTTTCTTT
>TRBD1|.|TRBJ1-4|TRBV7-4
CATSSGRGRIYEKLFF
TGTGCCACCAGCAGCGGCAGGGGGCGCATATATGAAAAACTGTTTTTT
>.|.|TRBJ2-1|TRBV6-1
CASSDSVYQYNEQFF
TGTGCCAGCAGTGATAGCGTTTATCAATACAATGAGCAGTTCTTC
>.|.|TRBJ2-5|TRBV18
CASSGGTQETQYF
TGTGCCAGCTCTGGCGGGACCCAAGAGACCCAGTACTTC
>.|.|TRBJ2-2|TRBV2
CASTRDTNTGELFF
TGTGCCAGCACTCGGGACACGAACACCGGGGAGCTGTTTTTT
>TRBD1|.|TRBJ1-2|TRBV28
CASILRDRPSYGYTF
TGTGCCAGCATCCTTCGGGACAGGCCATCTTATGGCTACACCTTC
>.|.|TRBJ2-5|TRBV4-1
CASSQTRETQYF
TGCGCCAGCAGCCAAACCCGGGAGACCCAGTACTTC
>.|.|TRBJ2-4|TRBV5-5
CASSRGGNLQNIQYF
TGTGCCAGCAGCCGCGGGGGCAACCTACAAAACATTCAGTACTTC
>TRBD2|few|TRBJ2-3|TRBV6-4
CASSEAGGTDTQYF
TGTGCCAGCAGTGAAGCGGGAGGCACAGATACGCAGTATTTT
>TRBD1|.|TRBJ1-2|TRBV28
CASSISYRGPYGYTF
TGTGCCAGCAGTATTTCCTACAGGGGCCCCTATGGCTACACCTTC
>.|once|TRBJ1-1|TRBV5-1
CASSLEMNTEAFF
TGCGCCAGCAGCTTAGAGATGAACACTGAAGCTTTCTTT
>TRBD1|.|TRBJ1-2|TRBV7-2
CASRLPGQGAQGYTF
TGTGCCAGCAGACTGCCGGGACAGGGGGCACAAGGCTACACCTTC
>.|.|TRBJ2-3|TRBV10-3
CAISAPGTRKGPDTQYF
TGTGCCATCAGTGCCCCGGGGACACGGAAGGGGCCAGATACGCAGTATTTT
>.|once|TRBJ1-2|TRBV28
CATSVGGPEGYGYTF
TGTGCCACCTCGGTGGGGGGGCCTGAGGGCTATGGCTACACCTTC
>.|.|TRBJ1-2|TRBV12-3/TRBV12-4
CASSLAGSYGYTF
TGTGCCAGCAGTTTAGCGGGCTCTTATGGCTACACCTTC
>.|many|TRBJ1-6|TRBV19
CASSLTAPENSPLHF
TGTGCCAGTAGCTTGACAGCGCCCGAGAATTCACCCCTCCACTTT
>.|.|TRBJ2-3|TRBV28
CASRPGDTQYF
TGTGCCAGCCGCCCCGGGGATACGCAGTATTTT
>TRBD2|.|TRBJ2-1|TRBV6-2/TRBV6-3
CASSFREGGNEQFF
TGTGCCAGCAGTTTCCGGGAGGGGGGCAATGAGCAGTTCTTC
>.|.|TRBJ2-7|TRBV6-2/TRBV6-3
CASSYSGFTYEQYF
TGTGCCAGCAGTTACAGCGGCTTTACCTACGAGCAGTACTTC
>TRBD2|once|TRBJ2-3|TRBV7-3
CASSFGTSGTDTQYF
TGTGCCAGCAGTTTCGGGACTAGCGGCACAGATACGCAGTATTTT
>TRBD1|.|TRBJ2-7|TRBV4-1
CASSQRTGAYEQYF
TGCGCCAGCAGCCAACGGACAGGTGCCTACGAGCAGTACTTC
>.|.|TRBJ2-1|TRBV11-2
CASSPGRGTNSYNEQFF
TGTGCCAGCAGCCCCGGTCGGGGTACTAACTCCTACAATGAGCAGTTCTTC
>.|few|TRBJ1-5|TRBV30
CAWNRQSGQPQHF
TGTGCCTGGAACCGCCAAAGCGGTCAGCCCCAGCATTTT
>TRBD1|.|TRBJ1-1|TRBV7-3
CASSLQGGTEAFF
TGTGCCAGCAGCCTACAGGGGGGGACTGAAGCTTTCTTT